Presented here are 28 T cell receptor beta chains from one specimen sequenced in a study of multiple sclerosis patients with progressive multifocal leukoencephalopathy. This sample's time point: before natalizumab initiation. The repertoire was sequenced with immunoSEQ multiplex PCR; TCRdb's copy has only in-frame clones and lacks some. The data contain under 40,000 clones, more than 85% of them seen just once; the ten biggest clones take up less than 2%. The sample taken for sequencing was PBMCs. These TCRs come from a man aged 25-45 years with multiple sclerosis.

This chain connects TRBV4-3 to TRBJ2-6; the D gene is possibly TRBD1 (7 bases). Between the trimmed V and J ends, which lost 1 base and 2 bases, there was a span of 18 bases. The germline gives CDR1 LGHNA, CDR2 YSLEER. The CDR3 length is 19 residues. The CDR3 DNA reads TGCGCCAGCAGCCAAGGACTGGTTACCAGGGGGGCTGGGGCCAACGTCCTGACTTTC. Amino acid sequence: CASSQGLVTRGAGANVLTF.

The rearrangement joins TRBV7-8 to TRBJ1-1; the D gene is possibly TRBD1 (5 bases). The germline V gene has CDR1 SGHVS and CDR2 FQNEAQ. The V and J ends lost 6 bases and 4 bases respectively, with 18 bases between them. The CDR3 spans 15 residues. CDR3 in amino acids: CASSRDGAGGTEAFF. Here the CDR3 DNA reads TGTGCCAGCAGTCGGGACGGTGCGGGCGGCACTGAAGCTTTCTTT.

This CDR3 reads CASTLGGKANYGYTF. CDR3 coding DNA: TGTGCCAGCACCTTAGGAGGGAAGGCTAACTATGGCTACACCTTC. This chain uses TRBV5-4 with TRBJ1-2; D gene ambiguous. V was clipped by 6 bases and J by 0 bases, with 15 bases between them. The CDR3 is 15 residues long. From germline, CDR1 is SGHNT and CDR2 YYREEE (reference sequence).

As for this clone: Compared with germline, one end of the junction differs, possibly owing to a read error. This sample includes further DNA sequences coding for the same CDR3. The V call is TRBV6-6, the J call TRBJ1-5, with D perhaps matching TRBD1 (6 bases). The CDR3 covers 15 residues. CDR1 MNHNY and CDR2 SVGAGI come from the germline V gene (reference sequence). CDR3 in DNA: TGTGCTAGCAGTTACTCCCGGGGGGCAGGGCAGCCCCAGCATTTT. Its protein product is CASSYSRGAGQPQHF.

The rearrangement uses TRBV27 and TRBJ2-7; D gene uncertain. Germline V gene sequence: CDR1 MNHEY, CDR2 SMNVEV (reference sequence). Trimming took off 0 bases at V and 4 bases at J, with 10 bases between the two ends. The CDR3 is 14 residues long. CDR3 sequence (DNA): TGTGCCAGCAGTTTATCAGCTTTTGGGTACGAGCAGTACTTC. Protein product: CASSLSAFGYEQYF.

DNA of the CDR3: TGTGCCAGCAGCCCTTTCGGTGGGGGAGGCACTGAAGCTTTCTTT. It yields the protein CASSPFGGGGTEAFF. The V call is TRBV11-2, the J call TRBJ1-1, with D tentatively TRBD1 (5 bases). Germline V gives CDR1 SGHAT, CDR2 FQNNGV. This CDR3 region has 15 residues. The V gene lost 5 bases and the J gene lost 4 bases, with 17 bases spanning the gap.

This clone was detected only a few times. The J gene is TRBJ2-1, the V gene TRBV6-4; 9 positions match TRBD1. Germline trimming cut 0 bases from V and 6 bases from J; bases unmatched to any gene: 0. The CDR3 has 14 amino acids. CDR1 and CDR2 (germline): MRHNA, SNTAGT. The CDR3 nucleotides are TGTGCCAGCAGTGACTCGACAGGGGGCAATGAGCAGTTCTTC. Its translation is CASSDSTGGNEQFF.

This rearrangement joins TRBV19 to TRBJ1-2; 8 nucleotides line up with TRBD1. The CDR3 runs 14 residues. J gave up 8 bases and V 2 bases, and 7 bases lay outside the gene matches. In germline, CDR1 is LNHDA, CDR2 SQIVND (reference sequence). The CDR3 DNA sequence: TGTGCCAGTAGTATAACACGCGGACAGGGAGGCTACACCTTC. Its translation: CASSITRGQGGYTF.

V and J are TRBV10-3 and TRBJ1-1; tentatively, D is TRBD1 (6 bases). This CDR3 has 14 amino acids. CDR1 and CDR2 (germline): ENHRY, SYGVKD. Between the trimmed V and J ends, which lost 7 bases and 0 bases, there was a span of 12 bases. The CDR3 spells CAIKPGAMNTEAFF. The DNA of the CDR3 is TGTGCCATCAAGCCGGGGGCAATGAACACTGAAGCTTTCTTT.

A single count supports this clone. The J gene is TRBJ1-5, the V gene TRBV18; the D gene is possibly TRBD1 (6 bases). V lost 3 bases and J 5 bases, leaving 8 bases between the germline ends. The germline CDR1 and CDR2 sequences are KGHSH and LQKENI. This CDR3 contains 13 residues. The CDR3 nucleotides are TGTGCCAGCTCACCGGACAGAGATCAGCCCCAGCATTTT. Translated: CASSPDRDQPQHF.

The gene calls are TRBV18 and TRBJ1-5; TRBD1 might be the D (6 bases). V lost 2 bases to trimming and J lost 0 bases, with 11 bases between them. This CDR3 has 16 residues. Germline CDR1 KGHSH, CDR2 LQKENI. The CDR3 DNA sequence: TGTGCCAGCTCACCAACTGGACAGAATAGCAATCAGCCCCAGCATTTT. This gives the protein CASSPTGQNSNQPQHF.

The chain combines TRBV6-5 with TRBJ2-7; D perhaps matches TRBD2 (5 bases). Trimming removed 4 bases from V and 2 bases from J, with 9 bases in between. CDR1 is MNHEY, CDR2 SVGAGI, per germline. The CDR3 loop spans 13 amino acids. The CDR3 reads CASSSRDAYEQYF. In DNA, the CDR3 is TGTGCCAGCAGTTCCCGGGATGCCTACGAGCAGTACTTC.

The gene calls are TRBV5-1 and TRBJ2-1; D is unclear. Trimming removed 3 bases from V and 4 bases from J, with 8 bases in between. Per the germline V gene, CDR1 is SGHRS and CDR2 is YFSETQ. The CDR3 is 13 amino acids. The CDR3 is CASSSLRYNEQFF. For the CDR3, the DNA is TGCGCCAGCAGCTCCCTGAGGTACAATGAGCAGTTCTTC.

The rearrangement links TRBV10-3 to TRBJ1-2, with 7 bases fitting TRBD1. Trimming cost V 10 bases and J 4 bases; bases outside gene matches: 9. The CDR3 has 13 residues. Germline V gene sequence: CDR1 ENHRY, CDR2 SYGVKD. This CDR3 is CASTGESLYGYTF. CDR3 sequence (DNA): TGTGCCAGTACAGGGGAGTCCCTCTATGGCTACACCTTC.

The V gene is TRBV5-1, the J gene TRBJ2-5; 10 nucleotides line up with TRBD1. The CDR3 runs to 15 residues. Germline V CDR1 and CDR2: SGHRS, YFSETQ. The V segment lost 4 bases and the J segment 6 bases; nucleotides outside the gene matches: 9. In nucleotides, the CDR3 is TGCGCCAGCAGCCTGATGACAGGGGGCGAGCAGACCCAGTACTTC. Its translation: CASSLMTGGEQTQYF.

The rearrangement joins TRBV11-2 to TRBJ2-7; maybe TRBD1 (6 bases). The V end was cut by 5 bases, the J end by 7 bases, with 9 bases between. Germline V lookup: CDR1 SGHAT, CDR2 FQNNGV. The CDR3 sequence is 11 residues long. CDR3 in DNA: TGTGCCAGCAGCCAGGGGTGGGAGCAGTACGTC. Protein: CASSQGWEQYV.

In its sample, this clone was seen a few times. This chain connects TRBV7-9 to TRBJ1-1; D remains ambiguous. The CDR3 consists of 15 residues. Per the germline V gene, CDR1 is SEHNR and CDR2 is FQNEAQ (reference sequence). The V end lost 2 bases, the J end lost 4 bases, and 14 bases lay between the germline ends. The CDR3 coding sequence is TGTGCCAGCAGCTTAACGGACCTCCCGGTCACTGAAGCTTTCTTT. Protein product: CASSLTDLPVTEAFF.

V and J are TRBV7-2 and TRBJ2-5; tentatively, D is TRBD2 (5 bases). This CDR3 contains 13 residues. Germline V gene data show CDR1 as SGHTA and CDR2 as FQGNSA. Between the trimmed V and J ends, which lost 1 base and 5 bases, there was a span of 8 bases. The CDR3 region is CASSLGGKETQYF. CDR3 nucleotide sequence: TGTGCCAGCAGCTTAGGAGGGAAGGAGACCCAGTACTTC.

This clone appeared a single time. V and J are TRBV11-2 and TRBJ2-7; the match to TRBD1 covers 7 bases. The CDR3 totals 14 residues. Germline lookup yields CDR1 SGHAT and CDR2 FQNNGV. With 0 bases clipped from V and 3 bases from J, the junction kept 2 bases outside the gene matches. CDR3 nucleotide sequence: TGTGCCAGCAGCTTAGAGGGACAGTACTACGAGCAGTACTTC. Translation: CASSLEGQYYEQYF.

This chain links TRBV4-3 with TRBJ2-5; D may be TRBD1 or TRBD2 (8 bases each). This CDR3 spans 16 amino acids. V was clipped by 0 bases and J by 5 bases, with 16 bases between them. Germline CDR1 and CDR2: LGHNA and YSLEER. In nucleotides, the CDR3 is TGCGCCAGCAGCCAAGATAGCGGGACAGGTGGTGAGACCCAGTACTTC. Its translation is CASSQDSGTGGETQYF.

V usage is TRBV6-5 and J usage is TRBJ2-1; D gene ambiguous. CDR1 and CDR2 from the germline V gene are MNHEY and SVGAGI. The germline V and J ends were trimmed by 6 bases and 1 base, with 10 bases remaining between them. There are 14 residues in the CDR3. CDR3 sequence: CASRPGSSYNEQFF. CDR3 sequence (DNA): TGTGCCAGCAGGCCCGGGTCGTCCTACAATGAGCAGTTCTTC.

V and J are TRBV6-5 and TRBJ1-2; unclear D gene. The CDR3 has 13 residues. V was shortened by 5 bases and J by 8 bases, with 15 bases between the two germline ends. CDR1 and CDR2 (germline): MNHEY, SVGAGI. The CDR3 region is CASSPDGIGGYTF. In DNA, the CDR3 is TGTGCCAGCAGTCCTGACGGCATCGGGGGCTACACCTTC.

V usage is TRBV18 and J usage is TRBJ1-1; D is perhaps TRBD1 (5 bases). The V gene lost 3 bases and the J gene lost 4 bases, with 21 bases spanning the gap. Germline V gene sequence: CDR1 KGHSH, CDR2 LQKENI. The CDR3 sequence is 17 residues long. The CDR3 nucleotides read TGTGCCAGCTCACCGACCGGGACGCGACTTCGTGGCACTGAAGCTTTCTTT. As protein: CASSPTGTRLRGTEAFF.

This chain links TRBV11-2 with TRBJ2-1, with unresolved D. Germline values: CDR1 SGHAT, CDR2 FQNNGV. The V and J ends lost 4 bases and 5 bases respectively, with 3 bases between them. The CDR3 is 11 amino acids. The CDR3, as DNA: TGTGCCAGCAGCTCGAACAATGAGCAGTTCTTC. Protein sequence: CASSSNNEQFF.

The CDR3 loop is CASSLDPFRTRGTEAFF. The CDR3 DNA sequence: TGTGCCAGCAGCTTAGACCCTTTTCGGACTCGCGGCACTGAAGCTTTCTTT. This chain connects TRBV7-9 to TRBJ1-1; no reliable D call. The CDR3 loop spans 17 amino acids. Deletions cut 1 base from V and 4 bases from J, with 19 bases between. Germline CDR1 reads SEHNR; CDR2 reads FQNEAQ (reference sequence).

The chain employs TRBV7-9 and TRBJ1-2; 7 bases line up with TRBD1. The CDR3 is 13 amino acids. With V trimmed by 7 bases and J by 8 bases, 10 bases remained unmatched. Per the germline V gene, CDR1 is SEHNR and CDR2 is FQNEAQ (reference sequence). The CDR3 DNA is TGTGCCAGCAACCTGGCAGGGGGTCAAGGCTACACCTTC. It specifies CASNLAGGQGYTF.

This clone was detected once. A junction boundary mismatches the germline segment, possibly from a read error. The rearrangement links TRBV19 to TRBJ2-7; 11 bases are shared with TRBD1. Germline lookup yields CDR1 LNHDA and CDR2 SQIVND (reference sequence). The CDR3 sequence is 13 residues long. The CDR3 sequence: CASSRDRGYGQYF. The CDR3 DNA is TGTGCCAGTAGTAGGGACAGGGGGTACGGGCAGTACTTC.

This chain links TRBV5-1 with TRBJ2-5; the D is unclear. V dropped 7 bases and J dropped 5 bases, with 15 bases sitting between them. This CDR3 contains 13 residues. Germline V gene lookup returns CDR1 SGHRS and CDR2 YFSETQ. The CDR3 loop reads CASRINLIETQYF. In DNA form, the CDR3 reads TGCGCCAGCCGTATCAACCTAATCGAGACCCAGTACTTC.